This T cell receptor beta chain emerged from a study of blood T cell repertoires in COVID-19. J gave up 5 bases and V 1 base, and 29 bases lay outside the gene matches. The CDR3 sequence is 23 residues long. Germline CDR1 LNHDA, CDR2 SQIVND (reference sequence). The method was immunoSEQ multiplex PCR; TCRdb's version includes in-frame clones alone and lacks a portion of them. The sample contains some 78,000 clones, roughly 88% of which appear only once. This clone came up once. Sample: peripheral blood. The chain combines TRBV19 with TRBJ1-5, with TRBD1 identical over 7 bases. The TCR originated in a man in his fifties or sixties with active or convalescent COVID-19. DNA for the CDR3: TGTGCCAGTAGTATAGGAAGGAGGGGGCCCCAACTTTCCAACCTATTACCCGATCAGCCCCAGCATTTT. The encoded protein is CASSIGRRGPQLSNLLPDQPQHF.